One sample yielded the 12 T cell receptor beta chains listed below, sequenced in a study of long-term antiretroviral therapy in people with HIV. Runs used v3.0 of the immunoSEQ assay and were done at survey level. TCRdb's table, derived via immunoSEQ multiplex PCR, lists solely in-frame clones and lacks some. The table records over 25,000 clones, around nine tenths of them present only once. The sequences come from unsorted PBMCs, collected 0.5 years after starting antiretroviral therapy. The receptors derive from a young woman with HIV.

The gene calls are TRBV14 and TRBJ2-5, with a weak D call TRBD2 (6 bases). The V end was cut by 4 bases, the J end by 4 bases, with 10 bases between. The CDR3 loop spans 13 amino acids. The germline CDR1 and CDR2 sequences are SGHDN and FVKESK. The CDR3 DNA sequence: TGTGCCAGCAGCCTGGCGGGAAGAGAGACCCAGTACTTC. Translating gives CASSLAGRETQYF.

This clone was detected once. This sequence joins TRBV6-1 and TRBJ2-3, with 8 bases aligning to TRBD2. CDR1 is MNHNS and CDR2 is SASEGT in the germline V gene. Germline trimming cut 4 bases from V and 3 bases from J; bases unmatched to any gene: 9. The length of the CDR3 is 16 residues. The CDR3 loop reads CASSVRPSGSTDTQYF. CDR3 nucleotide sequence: TGTGCCAGCAGTGTCCGTCCCAGCGGGAGTACAGATACGCAGTATTTT.

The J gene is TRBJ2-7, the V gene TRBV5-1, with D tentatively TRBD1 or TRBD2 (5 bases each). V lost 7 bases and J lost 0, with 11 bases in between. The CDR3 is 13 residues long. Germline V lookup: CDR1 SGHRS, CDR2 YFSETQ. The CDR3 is CASRRDDSYEQYF. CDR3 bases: TGCGCCAGCCGCCGGGACGACTCCTACGAGCAGTACTTC. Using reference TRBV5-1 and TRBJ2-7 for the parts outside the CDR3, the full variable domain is KAGVTQTPRYLIKTRGQQVTLSCSPISGHRSVSWYQQTPGQGLQFLFEYFSETQRNKGNFPGRFSGRQFSNSRSEMNVSTLELGDSALYLCASRRDDSYEQYFGPGTRLTVT.

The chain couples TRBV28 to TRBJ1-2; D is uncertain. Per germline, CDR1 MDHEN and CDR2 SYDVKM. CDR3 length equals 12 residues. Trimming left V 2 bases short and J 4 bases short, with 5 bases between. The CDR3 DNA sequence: TGTGCCAGCAGTTTAAGTCCCTATGGCTACACCTTC. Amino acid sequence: CASSLSPYGYTF.

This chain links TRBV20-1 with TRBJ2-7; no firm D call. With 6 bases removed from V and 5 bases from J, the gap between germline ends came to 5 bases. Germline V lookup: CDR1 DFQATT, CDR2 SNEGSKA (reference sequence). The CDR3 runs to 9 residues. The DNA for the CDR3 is TGCAGTGCATCGAACGAGCAGTACTTC. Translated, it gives CSASNEQYF.

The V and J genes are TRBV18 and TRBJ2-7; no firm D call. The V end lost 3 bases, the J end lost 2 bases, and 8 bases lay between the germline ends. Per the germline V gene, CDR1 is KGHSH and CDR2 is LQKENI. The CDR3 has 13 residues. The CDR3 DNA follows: TGTGCCAGCTCACCGGTGGAAGCCTACGAGCAGTACTTC. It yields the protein CASSPVEAYEQYF.

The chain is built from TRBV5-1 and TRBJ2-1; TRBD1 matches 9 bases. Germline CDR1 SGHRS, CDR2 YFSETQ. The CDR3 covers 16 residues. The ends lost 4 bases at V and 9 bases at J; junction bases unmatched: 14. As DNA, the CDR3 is TGCGCCAGCAGCATCCTCCCGGGACAGGGTATGGGTGAGCAGTTCTTC. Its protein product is CASSILPGQGMGEQFF.

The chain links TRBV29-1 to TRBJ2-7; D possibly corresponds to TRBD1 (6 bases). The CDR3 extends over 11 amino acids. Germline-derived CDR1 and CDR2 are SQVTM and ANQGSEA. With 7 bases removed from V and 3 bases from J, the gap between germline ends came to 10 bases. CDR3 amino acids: CSAGQRYEQYF. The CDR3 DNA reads TGCAGCGCCGGACAGCGCTACGAGCAGTACTTC.

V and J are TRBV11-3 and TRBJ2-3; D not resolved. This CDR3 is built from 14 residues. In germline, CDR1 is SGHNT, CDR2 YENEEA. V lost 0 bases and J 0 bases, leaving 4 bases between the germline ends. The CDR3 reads CASSLEGSTDTQYF. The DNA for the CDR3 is TGTGCCAGCAGCTTAGAGGGTAGCACAGATACGCAGTATTTT.

CDR3: CASRQGIYTEAFF. The CDR3 coding sequence is TGTGCCAGTAGGCAGGGGATTTACACTGAAGCTTTCTTT. The chain is built from TRBV19 and TRBJ1-1; tentatively, D is TRBD1 (6 bases). This CDR3 is built from 13 residues. Germline V gene data show CDR1 as LNHDA and CDR2 as SQIVND (reference sequence). V was shortened by 6 bases and J by 3 bases, with 11 bases between the two germline ends.

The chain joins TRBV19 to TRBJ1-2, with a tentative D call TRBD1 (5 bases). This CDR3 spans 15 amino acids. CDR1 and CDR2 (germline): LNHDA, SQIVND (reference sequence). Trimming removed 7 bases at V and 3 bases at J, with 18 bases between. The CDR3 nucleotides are TGTGCCAGTACCCCCCGGACACCTCAGGACTATGGCTACACCTTC. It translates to CASTPRTPQDYGYTF.

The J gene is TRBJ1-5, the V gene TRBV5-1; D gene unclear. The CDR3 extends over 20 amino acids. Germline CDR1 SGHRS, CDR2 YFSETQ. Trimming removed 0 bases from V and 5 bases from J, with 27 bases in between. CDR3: CASSLAGSELEQELDQPQHF. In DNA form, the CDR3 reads TGCGCCAGCAGCTTGGCCGGTAGTGAGTTGGAACAAGAGTTAGATCAGCCCCAGCATTTT.